This TCR beta chain came from a study of early T cells in non-severe SARS-CoV-2 infection. Study summary: Sequencing of unsorted whole blood was done on bulk RNA, leaving chains unpaired.

Trimming cost V 4 bases and J 3 bases, with 11 bases left between them. The CDR3 has 15 amino acids. The germline V gene encodes CDR1 SGDLS and CDR2 YYNGEE. Overall study findings and caveats: VDJdb-based matching was biased toward anti-spike CD8 responses and missed private and CD4 specificities.

cDNA molecules, individually, were tagged with unique molecular identifiers. Each CDR3 protein gets one entry after TCRdb re-called the 5' RACE reads with MiXCR. The data show 60,000 or so distinct CDR3 sequences, under 9% seen once. This clonotype was found a few times. Its antigen is currently unknown. Material: whole blood, obtained at baseline. The J gene is TRBJ2-6, the V gene TRBV9; D is perhaps TRBD1 (6 bases). This TCR was sampled from an adult who was a healthcare worker with PCR-confirmed SARS-CoV-2 infection or an uninfected control (not recorded which). CDR3 DNA sequence: TGTGCCAGCAGCTCCAGGGGAAATGGGGCCAACGTCCTGACTTTC. Its translation is CASSSRGNGANVLTF.